The 28 T cell receptor beta chains given below trace back to one sample, sequenced in a study of blood T cell repertoires in COVID-19. The assay was immunoSEQ multiplex PCR, and TCRdb's table has in-frame clones only and misses some. The data contain over 75,000 clones, less than 85% of them seen just once; the ten biggest clones take up 7.5% to 9.5%. Sample: peripheral blood. The receptors here all came from a man aged 45-65 years who had recovered from COVID-19.

The chain couples TRBV5-1 to TRBJ2-7, with D possibly TRBD1 on 5 matching bases. The CDR3 loop spans 13 amino acids. V lost 2 bases and J lost 1, with 7 bases in between. Germline V CDR1 and CDR2: SGHRS, YFSETQ. In DNA, the CDR3 is TGCGCCAGCAGCTTACAGGTGTCCTACGAGCAGTACTTC. Encoded protein: CASSLQVSYEQYF.

This chain uses TRBV5-1 with TRBJ2-7; TRBD1 agrees at 11 bases. This CDR3 has 13 amino acids. V lost 4 bases and J lost 7; bases outside the gene matches: 4. Germline V gives CDR1 SGHRS, CDR2 YFSETQ. The CDR3 DNA is TGCGCCAGCAGCGGACAGGGGGCGGGTGAGCAGTACTTC. This sequence encodes CASSGQGAGEQYF.

This clone has a single count. V is TRBV7-2 and J is TRBJ2-3, with 8 positions matching TRBD2. This CDR3 contains 15 residues. V was pared by 3 bases and J by 4 bases, with 6 bases of the junction left unmatched. From germline, CDR1 is SGHTA and CDR2 FQGNSA. CDR3 sequence (DNA): TGTGCCAGCAGCTTCCGGGAGGGCAGGGCAGATACGCAGTATTTT. Translated: CASSFREGRADTQYF.

This clone occurred many times. The V call is TRBV27, the J call TRBJ2-7; tentatively, D is TRBD1 (5 bases). The CDR3 runs 17 residues. V was clipped by 1 base and J by 5 bases, with 21 bases between them. Germline assignment: CDR1 MNHEY and CDR2 SMNVEV (reference sequence). This chain's CDR3 is CASSLYARRLQGHEQYF. In nucleotides, the CDR3 is TGTGCCAGCAGTTTATACGCTCGTCGACTCCAGGGCCACGAGCAGTACTTC.

The chain recombines TRBV5-1 with TRBJ2-1; 10 bases match TRBD2. J was trimmed by 5 bases and V by 4 bases; bases with no gene match: 9. The CDR3 covers 16 residues. CDR1 and CDR2 from the germline V gene are SGHRS and YFSETQ. CDR3 bases: TGCGCCAGCAGCAGAGCCGGGCTAGCGGGGGACAATGAGCAGTTCTTC. Translation gives CASSRAGLAGDNEQFF. The variable domain in full, with the rest retrieved from reference TRBV5-1 and TRBJ2-1, is KAGVTQTPRYLIKTRGQQVTLSCSPISGHRSVSWYQQTPGQGLQFLFEYFSETQRNKGNFPGRFSGRQFSNSRSEMNVSTLELGDSALYLCASSRAGLAGDNEQFFGPGTRLTVL.

The chain has TRBV4-2 and TRBJ1-5; 9 bases agree with TRBD1. The V and J ends lost 1 base and 0 bases, in that order; junction bases with no gene match: 7. The CDR3 sequence is 18 residues long. CDR1 is LGHNA, CDR2 YNFKEQ, per germline. The CDR3 sequence is CASSQGTGGQYSNQPQHF. In DNA, the CDR3 is TGTGCCAGCAGCCAAGGTACAGGGGGCCAATATAGCAATCAGCCCCAGCATTTT.

A single count supports this clone. The chain links TRBV4-2 to TRBJ1-2, with TRBD1 matching 9 bases. Germline loops: CDR1 LGHNA, CDR2 YNFKEQ. The CDR3 is 17 amino acids. V shed 0 bases and J 4 bases; nucleotides not matched to a gene: 9. CDR3 nucleotides: TGTGCCAGCAGCCAAGAGACTAAAGGGACAGGGATCTATGGCTACACCTTC. This sequence encodes CASSQETKGTGIYGYTF.

The chain uses TRBV27 and TRBJ1-2, with TRBD1 matching 7 bases. Germline assignment: CDR1 MNHEY and CDR2 SMNVEV (reference sequence). The CDR3 sequence is 16 residues long. After removal of 5 bases from V and 3 bases from J, the junction contained 12 bases not matched to a gene. CDR3 DNA sequence: TGTGCCAGCAGTCCAAAAACACGACAGGGCTACTATGGCTACACCTTC. Residues: CASSPKTRQGYYGYTF.

The V call is TRBV5-1, the J call TRBJ2-3, with 9 bases aligning to TRBD2. The CDR3 sequence is 15 residues long. V shed 2 bases and J 2 bases; nucleotides not matched to a gene: 3. In germline, CDR1 is SGHRS, CDR2 YFSETQ. The CDR3, as DNA: TGCGCCAGCAGCTTCCTAGCGGGGACCACAGATACGCAGTATTTT. It yields the protein CASSFLAGTTDTQYF.

This chain uses TRBV5-6 with TRBJ2-7, with D possibly matching TRBD2 (5 bases). Germline V lookup: CDR1 SGHDT, CDR2 YYEEEE. The CDR3 consists of 13 residues. Trimming shortened V by 1 base and J by 10 bases, and 15 bases separated the two germline ends. CDR3: CASSLRRLAPQYF. CDR3 DNA sequence: TGTGCCAGCAGCTTGCGGAGGCTCGCTCCACAGTACTTC.

This clone came up a few times. The chain is built from TRBV7-8 and TRBJ1-1; 7 positions match TRBD1. Looked up from germline, CDR1 is SGHVS and CDR2 is FQNEAQ. This CDR3 has 15 amino acids. Trimming removed 3 bases from V and 2 bases from J; junction bases left unmatched: 6. The CDR3 region has the DNA TGTGCCAGCAGCTTTGGGACAGAAATTAACACTGAAGCTTTCTTT. Protein product: CASSFGTEINTEAFF.

This chain joins TRBV6-5 and TRBJ2-7; 8 bases align to TRBD1. With 0 bases clipped from V and 1 base from J, the junction kept 2 bases outside the gene matches. Germline values: CDR1 MNHEY, CDR2 SVGAGI. This CDR3 spans 15 amino acids. The CDR3 nucleotides are TGTGCCAGCAGTTACTCGGACAGGGCTTCCTACGAGCAGTACTTC. It specifies CASSYSDRASYEQYF.

The genes are TRBV24-1 and TRBJ2-7, with D perhaps TRBD1 (5 bases). The CDR3 totals 13 residues. The germline gives CDR1 KGHDR, CDR2 SFDVKD. V was shortened by 1 base and J by 10 bases, with 13 bases between the two germline ends. CDR3 coding DNA: TGTGCCACCAGTGATTTCACAGGACCCCCCCAGTACTTC. Translated: CATSDFTGPPQYF.

This clone is a singleton in its sample. The genes are TRBV12-3 or TRBV12-4 and TRBJ1-4; D not certain. V was cut by 6 bases and J by 8 bases, with 7 bases left in between. The CDR3 covers 11 residues. CDR3: CASSTGEKLFF. The CDR3 nucleotides are TGTGCCAGCAGCACGGGGGAAAAACTGTTTTTT.

The CDR3 reads CSLRGGLSAFF. The CDR3 DNA sequence: TGCAGCCTTCGAGGGGGATTGTCAGCTTTCTTT. V usage is TRBV29-1 and J usage is TRBJ1-1, with TRBD1 as a possible D gene (6 bases). The CDR3 covers 11 residues. Germline values: CDR1 SQVTM, CDR2 ANQGSEA. V was pared by 8 bases and J by 10 bases, with 17 bases between.

The V and J genes are TRBV19 and TRBJ2-1; D is unclear. The CDR3 spans 12 residues. Per the germline V gene, CDR1 is LNHDA and CDR2 is SQIVND (reference sequence). V lost 4 bases, J lost 12 bases, and 13 bases lay in between. Here the CDR3 DNA reads TGTGCCAGTAGTACCCCGACACTCAGGCAGTTCTTC. It specifies CASSTPTLRQFF.

V gene TRBV5-4 combines with J gene TRBJ2-3; 7 bases are a match to TRBD2. The germline V gene encodes CDR1 SGHNT and CDR2 YYREEE (reference sequence). The CDR3 covers 15 residues. With 4 bases clipped from V and 2 bases from J, the junction kept 7 bases outside the gene matches. DNA of the CDR3: TGTGCCAGCAGCCCTCGAGCGGGGCACACAGATACGCAGTATTTT. Encoded protein: CASSPRAGHTDTQYF.

The chain carries TRBV6-1 and TRBJ1-1, with 8 bases identical to TRBD1. CDR1 and CDR2 (germline): MNHNS, SASEGT. The length of the CDR3 is 16 residues. V shed 4 bases, J shed 5 bases, and the junction held 12 bases outside the gene matches. The DNA for the CDR3 is TGTGCCAGCAGTGGGGCCAGGGGGCTCGGGTTAACTGAAGCTTTCTTT. Protein sequence: CASSGARGLGLTEAFF.

V is TRBV5-4 and J is TRBJ1-1; D ambiguous. This CDR3 is built from 14 residues. V was cut by 4 bases and J by 4 bases, with 14 bases left in between. CDR1 is SGHNT and CDR2 is YYREEE in the germline V gene (reference sequence). CDR3 sequence reads: CASSRQEGTTEAFF. CDR3 DNA: TGTGCCAGCAGCCGTCAAGAGGGAACCACTGAAGCTTTCTTT.

The J gene is TRBJ2-3, the V gene TRBV6-2 or TRBV6-3; no firm D call. Trimming took 3 bases from V and 2 from J, leaving 9 bases between them. The CDR3 loop spans 14 amino acids. The germline CDR1 and CDR2 sequences are MNHEY and SVGEGT. The DNA for the CDR3 is TGTGCCAGCAGTTATCAGGATTACACAGATACGCAGTATTTT. This sequence encodes CASSYQDYTDTQYF.

The chain has TRBV4-2 and TRBJ1-3; D call uncertain. Germline V CDR1 and CDR2: LGHNA, YNFKEQ. Trimming left V 1 base short and J 2 bases short, with 9 bases between. This CDR3 spans 15 amino acids. CDR3 nucleotides: TGTGCCAGCAGCCAAGCGGGAGGGACTGGAAACACCATATATTTT. It is translated as CASSQAGGTGNTIYF.

In DNA, the CDR3 is TGTGCCAGCAGCTTGGACAGGGGAGTCGGTCAGCCCCAGCATTTT. It is translated as CASSLDRGVGQPQHF. The rearrangement links TRBV5-6 to TRBJ1-5; the match to TRBD1 covers 7 bases. CDR3 length equals 15 residues. The ends lost 0 bases at V and 6 bases at J; junction bases unmatched: 6. Germline V gene lookup returns CDR1 SGHDT and CDR2 YYEEEE.

This clone has only one observation. This chain links TRBV5-5 with TRBJ2-1, with a weak D call TRBD2 (6 bases). This CDR3 contains 15 residues. CDR1 and CDR2 (germline): SGHKS, YYEKEE (reference sequence). V lost 3 bases to trimming and J lost 10 bases, with 20 bases between them. CDR3 sequence (DNA): TGTGCCAGCAGCTCCCTTAGCGGCGGGGCCGGGGAGCAGTTCTTC. This codes for CASSSLSGGAGEQFF.

The J gene is TRBJ2-7, the V gene TRBV9, with TRBD1 matching 9 bases. CDR1 and CDR2 from the germline V gene are SGDLS and YYNGEE. This CDR3 comprises 17 residues. Losses at the gene ends were 1 base for V and 2 bases for J; bases not matched to a gene: 10. As DNA, the CDR3 is TGTGCCAGCAGCGTACAACCCACCGGGACAGGGACCTACGAGCAGTACTTC. The encoded protein is CASSVQPTGTGTYEQYF.

This clone was observed a handful of times. J is TRBJ2-7 and V is TRBV7-2; possibly TRBD2 for D (6 bases). This CDR3 is 13 amino acids long. The V and J ends lost 4 bases and 7 bases respectively, with 14 bases between them. The V gene's germline CDR1 is SGHTA and CDR2 FQGNSA. The CDR3 sequence is CASSWDSRREQYF. In DNA, the CDR3 is TGTGCCAGCAGCTGGGACTCCCGGAGGGAGCAGTACTTC.

The chain links TRBV19 to TRBJ1-5; 7 nucleotides align to TRBD1. V shed 4 bases, J shed 4 bases, and the junction held 4 bases outside the gene matches. Germline V gene lookup returns CDR1 LNHDA and CDR2 SQIVND (reference sequence). The CDR3 is 14 amino acids. The chain's CDR3 is CASSKGQPNQPQHF. CDR3 DNA: TGTGCCAGTAGTAAGGGACAGCCAAATCAGCCCCAGCATTTT.

The rearrangement links TRBV27 to TRBJ2-7; D is unclear. The CDR3 has 14 amino acids. Germline V gene sequence: CDR1 MNHEY, CDR2 SMNVEV (reference sequence). V lost 3 bases and J lost 3, with 12 bases in between. CDR3 in DNA: TGTGCCAGCAGTTTCAGGATTGGTGACTACGAGCAGTACTTC. Protein sequence: CASSFRIGDYEQYF.

The V gene is TRBV25-1, the J gene TRBJ1-1; D not certain. The germline CDR1 and CDR2 sequences are MGHDK and SYGVNS. With 2 bases removed from V and 3 bases from J, the gap between germline ends came to 10 bases. This CDR3 comprises 14 residues. The CDR3 reads CASSEAGVDTEAFF. The CDR3 region has the DNA TGTGCCAGCAGTGAAGCCGGGGTGGACACTGAAGCTTTCTTT.